The 25 T cell receptor beta chains below all came from one sample that was sequenced in a study of T cell repertoires in cytomegalovirus infection. TCRdb re-called the reads through MiXCR, storing one row per CDR3 protein. The sample consists of a few hundred thousand distinct CDR3 sequences, over 15% of them appearing once. The sequenced sample consisted of CD8+ T cells from PBMCs. The receptors come from a human donor in good health (CMV status not recorded). Some clones in this sample may be carry-over from other donors' samples.

This chain connects TRBV7-8 to TRBJ2-2; tentative D call: TRBD2 (5 bases). CDR3 size: 17 residues. Germline CDR1 and CDR2: SGHVS and FQNEAQ. Trimming removed 5 bases at V and 2 bases at J, with 18 bases between. The CDR3 DNA reads TGTGCCAGCAGCCCGCGGGTTCACACAGCCAACACCGGGGAGCTGTTTTTT. Translating gives CASSPRVHTANTGELFF. Complete variable domain (other parts from reference TRBV7-8 and TRBJ2-2): GAGVSQSPRYKVAKRGQDVALRCDPISGHVSLFWYQQALGQGPEFLTYFQNEAQLDKSGLPSDRFFAERPEGSVSTLKIQRTQQEDSAVYLCASSPRVHTANTGELFFGEGSRLTVL.

The chain combines TRBV29-1 with TRBJ2-2, with TRBD2 matching 7 bases. The junction had 4 bases not matched to a gene; V was cut back by 6 bases and J by 3 bases. Germline V gene data show CDR1 as SQVTM and CDR2 as ANQGSEA. The CDR3 contains 13 residues. CDR3 DNA: TGCAGCGTGGACACTAGCGACACCGGGGAGCTGTTTTTT. This codes for CSVDTSDTGELFF.

This clonotype was seen many times. The rearrangement links TRBV12-3 or TRBV12-4 to TRBJ1-5; D remains ambiguous. The CDR3 has 12 amino acids. Deletions cut 5 bases from V and 4 bases from J, with 6 bases between. The CDR3 DNA reads TGTGCCAGCAGTAAGGGAAATCAGCCCCAGCATTTT. Translated, it gives CASSKGNQPQHF.

CDR3 in amino acids: CASSQDFSTDTQYF. CDR3 DNA: TGTGCCAGCAGCCAAGATTTTTCGACAGATACGCAGTATTTT. This rearrangement joins TRBV14 to TRBJ2-3; D is unresolved. Germline V gives CDR1 SGHDN, CDR2 FVKESK. The V gene lost 0 bases and the J gene lost 3 bases, with 7 bases spanning the gap. The CDR3 extends over 14 amino acids.

This clonotype was counted only a few times. The rearrangement joins TRBV5-4 to TRBJ2-5, with TRBD2 matching over 8 bases. The CDR3 loop spans 12 amino acids. Germline loops: CDR1 SGHNT, CDR2 YYREEE (reference sequence). Trimming cost V 6 bases and J 3 bases; bases outside gene matches: 1. The CDR3 region has the DNA TGTGCCAGCAATAGCGGGGAAGAGACCCAGTACTTC. Translation: CASNSGEETQYF.

A few counts support this clonotype. V gene TRBV5-6 combines with J gene TRBJ1-6; D not resolved. The CDR3 extends over 12 amino acids. CDR1 is SGHDT and CDR2 is YYEEEE in the germline V gene. Deletions cut 3 bases from V and 11 bases from J, with 9 bases between. The CDR3 coding sequence is TGTGCCAGCAGCTCCACCGGTCCACCCCTCCACTTT. Its protein is CASSSTGPPLHF.

The chain uses TRBV19 and TRBJ2-7; D is uncertain. Trimming stripped 4 bases from V and 2 bases from J, with 9 bases between. The CDR3 consists of 13 residues. Germline assignment: CDR1 LNHDA and CDR2 SQIVND (reference sequence). The CDR3 protein is CASSNGGTYEQYF. CDR3 coding DNA: TGTGCCAGTAGTAACGGCGGAACCTACGAGCAGTACTTC.

The rearrangement links TRBV20-1 to TRBJ1-1; D unclear. CDR1 is DFQATT, CDR2 SNEGSKA, per germline (reference sequence). The CDR3 totals 12 residues. V was cut by 2 bases and J by 6 bases, with 10 bases left in between. The CDR3 DNA reads TGCAGTGCTAGACCCCGCGGGTCTGAAGCTTTCTTT. As protein: CSARPRGSEAFF.

This clonotype was recorded many times. This chain connects TRBV2 to TRBJ2-5, with 10 bases fitting TRBD2. The CDR3 is made up of 17 amino acids. CDR1 is SNHLY, CDR2 FYNNEI, per germline. V was pared by 3 bases and J by 3 bases, with 10 bases of the junction left unmatched. DNA of the CDR3: TGTGCCAGCAGTGACTCTATCAGCGGGGGGGACGAAGAGACCCAGTACTTC. Amino acids: CASSDSISGGDEETQYF.

This clonotype came up a few times. This chain links TRBV12-3 or TRBV12-4 with TRBJ2-7, with D tentatively TRBD1 (6 bases). The CDR3 is made up of 13 amino acids. Between the trimmed V and J ends, which lost 3 bases and 5 bases, there was a span of 11 bases. The CDR3 DNA sequence: TGTGCCAGCAGTTTGTCAAGGGGGAACGAGCAGTACTTC. Translation gives CASSLSRGNEQYF.

This clonotype was observed many times. CDR3 coding DNA: TGTGCCAGCAGTTTATCCCGGGGGAACACTGAAGCTTTCTTT. The encoded protein is CASSLSRGNTEAFF. The chain links TRBV27 to TRBJ1-1; no clear D. The CDR3 is 14 residues long. Germline V lookup: CDR1 MNHEY, CDR2 SMNVEV (reference sequence). Trimming removed 0 bases at V and 1 base at J, with 6 bases between.

This clonotype was found many times. The chain is built from TRBV6-2 or TRBV6-3 and TRBJ2-5; D unclear. This CDR3 contains 14 residues. The V and J ends lost 2 bases and 7 bases respectively, with 14 bases between them. Germline values: CDR1 MNHEY, CDR2 SVGEGT. CDR3 residues: CASSYLQPKGTQYF. The CDR3 bases are TGTGCCAGCAGTTACCTACAGCCAAAAGGGACCCAGTACTTC.

The V call is TRBV7-6, the J call TRBJ2-1; D unclear. V was pared by 1 base and J by 1 base, with 5 bases between. The CDR3 length is 14 residues. Germline V CDR1 and CDR2: SGHVS, FNYEAQ. The CDR3 coding sequence is TGTGCCAGCAGCTTAGAATGGTCCTACAATGAGCAGTTCTTC. Its translation is CASSLEWSYNEQFF. The full variable domain, rest sourced from reference TRBV7-6 and TRBJ2-1, is GAGVSQSPRYKVTKRGQDVALRCDPISGHVSLYWYRQALGQGPEFLTYFNYEAQQDKSGLPNDRFSAERPEGSISTLTIQRTEQRDSAMYRCASSLEWSYNEQFFGPGTRLTVL.

On this clonotype itself: This may come from a read error, since a much larger clone is one base off. The rearrangement joins TRBV6-2 or TRBV6-3 to TRBJ1-5; no definite D call. CDR3 length equals 16 residues. Germline lookup yields CDR1 MNHEY and CDR2 SVGEGT. CDR3 in amino acids: CASSFDNGPSNQPHHF. In DNA form, the CDR3 reads TGTGCCAGCAGTTTCGACAATGGGCCTAGCAATCAGCCCCACCATTTT.

Only a few counts were recorded for this clonotype. In DNA form, the CDR3 reads TGCAGTGCTAGAGATTACAGTAACTATGGCTACACCTTC. This translates into CSARDYSNYGYTF. The chain is built from TRBV20-1 and TRBJ1-2; D remains unclear. Trimming cost V 0 bases and J 1 base, with 6 bases left between them. The germline V gene encodes CDR1 DFQATT and CDR2 SNEGSKA (reference sequence). This CDR3 contains 13 residues.

This clonotype has a count of ten or more. The rearrangement links TRBV10-3 to TRBJ2-1, with 7 bases lining up with TRBD1. The germline CDR1 and CDR2 sequences are ENHRY and SYGVKD. V was pared by 6 bases and J by 5 bases, with 4 bases of the junction left unmatched. This CDR3 has 13 amino acids. The CDR3 bases are TGTGCCATCAGCCTAACAGGGGACAATGAGCAGTTCTTC. It specifies CAISLTGDNEQFF.

This clonotype was seen only a few times. The junction does not match germline at one end; this may be a read error. CDR3 residues: CASSLGVGTGDLIF. The CDR3 bases are TGTGCCAGCAGCTTAGGGGTCGGGACAGGGGATCTAATTTTT. The rearrangement uses TRBV7-9 and TRBJ1-4, with 10 nucleotides matching TRBD1. This CDR3 has 14 residues. CDR1 is SEHNR, CDR2 FQNEAQ, per germline (reference sequence).

The rearrangement joins TRBV11-2 to TRBJ1-2; D is possibly TRBD1 (5 bases). The germline V and J ends were trimmed by 3 bases and 2 bases, with 7 bases remaining between them. The CDR3 has 13 residues. Per germline, CDR1 SGHAT and CDR2 FQNNGV. CDR3 DNA sequence: TGTGCCAGCAGCTTCGGGACCAACTATGGCTACACCTTC. Encoded protein: CASSFGTNYGYTF. Filled out from reference TRBV11-2 and TRBJ1-2, the complete variable domain reads EAGVAQSPRYKIIEKRQSVAFWCNPISGHATLYWYQQILGQGPKLLIQFQNNGVVDDSQLPKDRFSAERLKGVDSTLKIQPAKLEDSAVYLCASSFGTNYGYTFGSGTRLTVV.

The chain couples TRBV28 to TRBJ1-5, with TRBD1 identical over 7 bases. V trimming: 1 base; J trimming: 6 bases; junction bases outside the gene matches: 6. The CDR3 is 15 amino acids. CDR1 MDHEN and CDR2 SYDVKM come from the germline V gene. CDR3 in amino acids: CASSLLAGGGQPQHF. The CDR3 region has the DNA TGTGCCAGCAGTTTATTGGCAGGGGGAGGTCAGCCCCAGCATTTT.

In this sample, this clonotype turned up once. A read error is possible here, since a much larger clone lies one base away. The gene calls are TRBV11-1 and TRBJ2-1; 8 bases line up with TRBD1. Losses at the gene ends were 3 bases for V and 0 bases for J; bases not matched to a gene: 10. There are 18 residues in the CDR3. The germline V gene has CDR1 SGHAT and CDR2 FQDESV (reference sequence). CDR3 nucleotide sequence: TGTGCCAGCAGCTTTCACACTTCTACAGGGGGCTCCTACAATGAGCAGTTCTTC. Amino acids: CASSFHTSTGGSYNEQFF.

This clonotype was seen a handful of times. The gene calls are TRBV20-1 and TRBJ2-1, with D maybe TRBD1 (6 bases). Germline loops: CDR1 DFQATT, CDR2 SNEGSKA (reference sequence). The ends were cut back, 3 bases at V and 3 bases at J, with 15 bases in the middle. The CDR3 is 15 residues long. CDR3 amino acids: CSASPSEGGYNEQFF. CDR3 coding DNA: TGCAGTGCTAGCCCCTCGGAAGGGGGCTACAATGAGCAGTTCTTC.

Here the CDR3 DNA reads TGTGCCAGCGAAGCGGGGGGAGGGGCTGAAGCTTTCTTT. This sequence encodes CASEAGGGAEAFF. This chain uses TRBV28 with TRBJ1-1, with D possibly matching TRBD1 (5 bases). The length of the CDR3 is 13 residues. V lost 8 bases to trimming and J lost 6 bases, with 16 bases between them. Germline V gene data show CDR1 as MDHEN and CDR2 as SYDVKM.

This clonotype was seen many times. This chain links TRBV7-9 with TRBJ2-7; D not resolved. The CDR3 is 12 residues long. Per germline, CDR1 SEHNR and CDR2 FQNEAQ (reference sequence). Trimming pared 6 bases from V and 2 bases from J, leaving 8 bases between. CDR3 DNA: TGTGCCAGCAGTTTTAGTCCCTACGAGCAGTACTTC. Its translation: CASSFSPYEQYF.

Ten or more counts support this clonotype. The gene calls are TRBV7-9 and TRBJ2-7; 7 bases are shared with TRBD1. The CDR3 spans 12 residues. V dropped 4 bases and J dropped 6; count of bases not matched to a gene: 3. Per the germline V gene, CDR1 is SEHNR and CDR2 is FQNEAQ (reference sequence). In DNA form, the CDR3 reads TGTGCCAGCAGCTCGCAGGGGGTCGAGCAGTACTTC. Protein: CASSSQGVEQYF. The full variable domain, in which reference TRBV7-9 and TRBJ2-7 provide the parts outside the CDR3, is DTGVSQNPRHKITKRGQNVTFRCDPISEHNRLYWYRQTLGQGPEFLTYFQNEAQLEKSRLLSDRFSAERPKGSFSTLEIQRTEQGDSAMYLCASSSQGVEQYFGPGTRLTVT.

This clonotype appeared many times. The J gene is TRBJ2-7, the V gene TRBV20-1; 8 bases line up with TRBD2. The CDR3 totals 16 residues. The trim removed 4 bases at V and 0 bases at J, leaving 11 bases unmatched. Germline V gene sequence: CDR1 DFQATT, CDR2 SNEGSKA (reference sequence). CDR3 nucleotides: TGCAGTGCTACTAATGCCCTTAGCGGGGACTCCTACGAGCAGTACTTC. Amino acid sequence: CSATNALSGDSYEQYF.